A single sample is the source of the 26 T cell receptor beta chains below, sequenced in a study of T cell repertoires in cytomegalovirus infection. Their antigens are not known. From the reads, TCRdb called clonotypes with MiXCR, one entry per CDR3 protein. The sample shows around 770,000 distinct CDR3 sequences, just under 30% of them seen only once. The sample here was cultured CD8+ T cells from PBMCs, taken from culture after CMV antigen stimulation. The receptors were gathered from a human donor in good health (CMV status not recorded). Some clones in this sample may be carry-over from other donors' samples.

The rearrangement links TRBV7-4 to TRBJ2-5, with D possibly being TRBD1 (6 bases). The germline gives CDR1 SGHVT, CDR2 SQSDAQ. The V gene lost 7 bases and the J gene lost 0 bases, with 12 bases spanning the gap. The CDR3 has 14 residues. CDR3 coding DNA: TGTGCCAGCACCGATAGGGGGTACCAAGAGACCCAGTACTTC. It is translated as CASTDRGYQETQYF. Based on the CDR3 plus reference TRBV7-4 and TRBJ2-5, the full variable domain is GAGVSQSPRYKVAKRGRDVALRCDSISGHVTLYWYRQTLGQGSEVLTYSQSDAQRDKSGRPSGRFSAERPERSVSTLKIQRTEQGDSAVYLCASTDRGYQETQYFGPGTRLLVL.

The CDR3 bases are TGCAGTGCTAGAGATATGGAGTCTGGGGCCAACGTCCTGACTTTC. Translating it yields CSARDMESGANVLTF. This rearrangement joins TRBV20-1 to TRBJ2-6; D not certain. The CDR3 runs 15 residues. Germline loops: CDR1 DFQATT, CDR2 SNEGSKA (reference sequence). V was pared by 0 bases and J by 1 base, with 7 bases between.

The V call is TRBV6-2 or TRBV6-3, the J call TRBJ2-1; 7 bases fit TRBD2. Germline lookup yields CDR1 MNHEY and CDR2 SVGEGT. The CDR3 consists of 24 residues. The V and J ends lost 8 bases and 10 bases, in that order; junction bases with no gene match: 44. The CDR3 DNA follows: TGTGCCAGCGGCCTGGGGAGGCTAGCGGAGGGGTTCCCGACTAAATTCCTAGGGAGATGGGAGCAGTTCTTC. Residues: CASGLGRLAEGFPTKFLGRWEQFF.

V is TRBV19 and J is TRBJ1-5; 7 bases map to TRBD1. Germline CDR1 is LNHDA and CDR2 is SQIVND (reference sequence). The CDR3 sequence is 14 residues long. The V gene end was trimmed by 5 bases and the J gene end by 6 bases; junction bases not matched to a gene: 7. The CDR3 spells CASSPKDRIQPQHF. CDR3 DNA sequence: TGTGCCAGTAGTCCGAAGGACAGGATTCAGCCCCAGCATTTT.

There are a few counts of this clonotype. The CDR3 sequence is CASSRAAGGPQHF. Written as DNA, the CDR3 is TGTGCCAGTAGTAGGGCGGCCGGGGGTCCCCAGCATTTT. This chain links TRBV19 with TRBJ1-5; a weak D match, TRBD1 (5 bases). Per germline, CDR1 LNHDA and CDR2 SQIVND (reference sequence). The CDR3 spans 13 residues. V shed 4 bases and J shed 10 bases, with 14 bases lying between them.

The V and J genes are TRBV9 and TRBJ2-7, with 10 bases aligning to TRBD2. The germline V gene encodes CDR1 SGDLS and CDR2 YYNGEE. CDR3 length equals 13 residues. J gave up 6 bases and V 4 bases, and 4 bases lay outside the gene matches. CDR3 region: CASSPGLATEQYV. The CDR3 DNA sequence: TGTGCCAGCAGCCCGGGACTAGCGACCGAGCAGTACGTC.

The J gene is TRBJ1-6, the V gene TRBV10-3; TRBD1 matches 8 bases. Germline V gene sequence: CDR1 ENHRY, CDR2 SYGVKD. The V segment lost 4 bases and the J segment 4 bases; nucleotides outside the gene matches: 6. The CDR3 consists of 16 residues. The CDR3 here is CAISAGTGIYNSPLHF. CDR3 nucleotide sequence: TGTGCCATCAGTGCCGGGACAGGAATTTATAATTCACCCCTCCACTTT.

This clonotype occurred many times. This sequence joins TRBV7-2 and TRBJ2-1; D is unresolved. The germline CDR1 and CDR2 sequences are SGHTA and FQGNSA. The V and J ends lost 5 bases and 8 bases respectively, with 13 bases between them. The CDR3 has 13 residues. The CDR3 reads CASSPGPPDEQFF. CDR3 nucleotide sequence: TGTGCCAGCAGCCCCGGCCCACCCGATGAGCAGTTCTTC.

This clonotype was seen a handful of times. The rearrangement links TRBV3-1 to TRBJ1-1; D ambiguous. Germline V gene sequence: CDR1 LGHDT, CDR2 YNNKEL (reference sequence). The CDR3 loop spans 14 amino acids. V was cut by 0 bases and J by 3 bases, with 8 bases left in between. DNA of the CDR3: TGTGCCAGCAGCCAAGATAGGATGTACACTGAAGCTTTCTTT. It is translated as CASSQDRMYTEAFF.

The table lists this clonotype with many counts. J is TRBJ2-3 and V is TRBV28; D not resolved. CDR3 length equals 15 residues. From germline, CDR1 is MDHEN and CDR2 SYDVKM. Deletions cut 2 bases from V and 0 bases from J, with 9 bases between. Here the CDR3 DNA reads TGTGCCAGCAGTTTAGACGTTTTGAGCACAGATACGCAGTATTTT. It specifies CASSLDVLSTDTQYF.

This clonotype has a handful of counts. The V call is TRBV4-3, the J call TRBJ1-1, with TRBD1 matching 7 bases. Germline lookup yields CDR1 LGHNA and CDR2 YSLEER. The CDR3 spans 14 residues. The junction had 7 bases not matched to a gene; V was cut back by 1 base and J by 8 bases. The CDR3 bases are TGCGCCAGCAGCCAAGGATACGGGACAGAAGAAGCTTTCTTT. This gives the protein CASSQGYGTEEAFF.

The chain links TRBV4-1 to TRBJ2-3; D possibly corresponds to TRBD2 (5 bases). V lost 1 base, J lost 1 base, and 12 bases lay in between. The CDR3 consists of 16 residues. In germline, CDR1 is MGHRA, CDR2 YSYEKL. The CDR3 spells CASSQGGARGTDTQYF. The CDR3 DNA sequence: TGCGCCAGCAGCCAAGGGGGAGCGCGGGGCACAGATACGCAGTATTTT.

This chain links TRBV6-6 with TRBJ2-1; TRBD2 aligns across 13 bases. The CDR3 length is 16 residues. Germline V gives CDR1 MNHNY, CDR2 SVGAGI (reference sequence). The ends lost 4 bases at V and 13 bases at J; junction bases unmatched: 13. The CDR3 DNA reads TGTGCCAGCAGTTCCCACGCTACTAGCGGGGGGGCTAATCAGTTCTTC. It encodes CASSSHATSGGANQFF.

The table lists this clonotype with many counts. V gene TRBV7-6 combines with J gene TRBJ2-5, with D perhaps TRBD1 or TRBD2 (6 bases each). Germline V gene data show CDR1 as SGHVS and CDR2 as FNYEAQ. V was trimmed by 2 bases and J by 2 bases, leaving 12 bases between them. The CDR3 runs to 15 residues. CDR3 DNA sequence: TGTGCCAGCAGCTTAAGGGGGGACTTTCAAGAGACCCAGTACTTC. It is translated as CASSLRGDFQETQYF.

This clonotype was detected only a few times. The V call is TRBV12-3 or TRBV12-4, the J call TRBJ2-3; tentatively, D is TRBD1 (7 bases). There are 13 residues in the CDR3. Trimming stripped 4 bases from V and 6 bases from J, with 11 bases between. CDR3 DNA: TGTGCCAGCAGTTCGACAGGGAGGGATACGCAGTATTTT. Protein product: CASSSTGRDTQYF.

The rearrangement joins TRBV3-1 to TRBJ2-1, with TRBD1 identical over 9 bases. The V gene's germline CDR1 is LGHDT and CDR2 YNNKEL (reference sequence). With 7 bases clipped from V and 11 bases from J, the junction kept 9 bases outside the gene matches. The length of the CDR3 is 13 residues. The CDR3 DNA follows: TGTGCCAGCACCCGGGACAGGGATTATAAGCAGTTCTTC. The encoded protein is CASTRDRDYKQFF.

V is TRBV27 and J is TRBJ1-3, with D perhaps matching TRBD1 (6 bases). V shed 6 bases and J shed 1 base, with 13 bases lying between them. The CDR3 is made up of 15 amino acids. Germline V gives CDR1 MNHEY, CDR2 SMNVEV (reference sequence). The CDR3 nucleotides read TGTGCCAGCAGATCCATAGGGGGATCTGGAAACACCATATATTTT. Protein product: CASRSIGGSGNTIYF.

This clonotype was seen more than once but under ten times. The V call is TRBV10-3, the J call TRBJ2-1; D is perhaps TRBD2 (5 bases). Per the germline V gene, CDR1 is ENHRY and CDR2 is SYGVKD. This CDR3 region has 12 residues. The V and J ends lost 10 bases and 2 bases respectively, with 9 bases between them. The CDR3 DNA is TGTGCCACTACCGGGACCTACAATGAGCAGTTCTTC. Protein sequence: CATTGTYNEQFF.

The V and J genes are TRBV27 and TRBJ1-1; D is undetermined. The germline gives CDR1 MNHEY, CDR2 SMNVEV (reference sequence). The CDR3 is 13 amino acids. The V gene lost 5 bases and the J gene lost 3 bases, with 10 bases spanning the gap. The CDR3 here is CASSPRADTEAFF. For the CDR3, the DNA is TGTGCCAGCAGTCCCCGAGCGGACACTGAAGCTTTCTTT.

CDR3 in DNA: TGTGCCAGCAGCCACACTAGCGGGGGAAACTACAATGAGCAGTTCTTC. As protein: CASSHTSGGNYNEQFF. The rearrangement links TRBV7-6 to TRBJ2-1; 11 bases match TRBD2. CDR1 and CDR2 from the germline V gene are SGHVS and FNYEAQ. There are 16 residues in the CDR3. The V and J ends lost 5 bases and 3 bases, in that order; junction bases with no gene match: 6.

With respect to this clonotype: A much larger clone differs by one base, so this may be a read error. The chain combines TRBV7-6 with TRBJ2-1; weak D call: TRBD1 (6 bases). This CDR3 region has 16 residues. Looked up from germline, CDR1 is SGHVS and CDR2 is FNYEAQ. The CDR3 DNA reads TGTGCCAGCAGCTTAGCTACAGGGAGTTTCTACAATGATCAGTTCTTC. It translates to CASSLATGSFYNDQFF.

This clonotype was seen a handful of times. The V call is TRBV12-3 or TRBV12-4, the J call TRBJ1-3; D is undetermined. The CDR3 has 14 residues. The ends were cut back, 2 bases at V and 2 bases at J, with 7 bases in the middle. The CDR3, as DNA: TGTGCCAGCAGTTTATCCAGTACTGGAAACACCATATATTTT. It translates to CASSLSSTGNTIYF.

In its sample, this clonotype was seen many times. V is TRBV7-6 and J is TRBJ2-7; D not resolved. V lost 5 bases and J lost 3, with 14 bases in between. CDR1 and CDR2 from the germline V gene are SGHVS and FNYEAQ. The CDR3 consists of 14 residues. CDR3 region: CASSPRAEHYEQYV. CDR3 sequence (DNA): TGTGCCAGCAGCCCCCGGGCCGAACACTACGAGCAGTACGTC.

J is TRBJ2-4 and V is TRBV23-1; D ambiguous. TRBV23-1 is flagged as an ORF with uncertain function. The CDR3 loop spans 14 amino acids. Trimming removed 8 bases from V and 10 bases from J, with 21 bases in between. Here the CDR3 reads CASPPGRIPRIQYF. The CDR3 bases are TGCGCCAGCCCACCAGGCCGAATACCAAGGATTCAGTACTTC.

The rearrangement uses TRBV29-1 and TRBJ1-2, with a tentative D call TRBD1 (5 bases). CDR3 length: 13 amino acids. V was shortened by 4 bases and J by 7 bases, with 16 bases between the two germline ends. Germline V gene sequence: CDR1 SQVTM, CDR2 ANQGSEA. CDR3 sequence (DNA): TGCAGCGTTGGGGGTGGGGCAGGCGGTGGCTACACCTTC. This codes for CSVGGGAGGGYTF.

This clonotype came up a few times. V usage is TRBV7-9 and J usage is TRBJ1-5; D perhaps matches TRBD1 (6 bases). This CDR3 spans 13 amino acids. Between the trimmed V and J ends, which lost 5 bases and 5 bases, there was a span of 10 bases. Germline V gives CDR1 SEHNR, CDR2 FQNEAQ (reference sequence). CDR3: CASSDGQYQPQHF. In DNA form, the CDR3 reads TGTGCCAGCAGCGACGGACAGTATCAGCCCCAGCATTTT. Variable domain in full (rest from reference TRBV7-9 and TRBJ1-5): DTGVSQNPRHKITKRGQNVTFRCDPISEHNRLYWYRQTLGQGPEFLTYFQNEAQLEKSRLLSDRFSAERPKGSFSTLEIQRTEQGDSAMYLCASSDGQYQPQHFGDGTRLSIL.